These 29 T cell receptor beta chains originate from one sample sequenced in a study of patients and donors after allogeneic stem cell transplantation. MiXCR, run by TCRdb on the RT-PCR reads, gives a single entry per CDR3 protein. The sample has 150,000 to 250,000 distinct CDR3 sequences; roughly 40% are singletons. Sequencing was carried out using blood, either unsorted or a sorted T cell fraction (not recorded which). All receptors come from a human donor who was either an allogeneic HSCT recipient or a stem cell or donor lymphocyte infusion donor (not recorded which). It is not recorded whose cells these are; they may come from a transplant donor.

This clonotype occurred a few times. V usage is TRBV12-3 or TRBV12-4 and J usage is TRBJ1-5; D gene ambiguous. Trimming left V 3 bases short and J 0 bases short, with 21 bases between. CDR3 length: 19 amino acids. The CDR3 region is CASSFDRELRTYSNQPQHF. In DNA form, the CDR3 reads TGTGCCAGCAGTTTTGATAGAGAATTACGGACTTATAGCAATCAGCCCCAGCATTTT.

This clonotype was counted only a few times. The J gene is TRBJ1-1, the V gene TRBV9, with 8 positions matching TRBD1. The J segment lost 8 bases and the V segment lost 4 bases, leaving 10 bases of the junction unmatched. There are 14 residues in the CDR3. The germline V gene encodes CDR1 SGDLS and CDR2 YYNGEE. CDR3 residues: CASSLEGQEYEAFF. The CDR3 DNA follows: TGTGCCAGCAGCCTAGAGGGACAGGAATACGAAGCTTTCTTT.

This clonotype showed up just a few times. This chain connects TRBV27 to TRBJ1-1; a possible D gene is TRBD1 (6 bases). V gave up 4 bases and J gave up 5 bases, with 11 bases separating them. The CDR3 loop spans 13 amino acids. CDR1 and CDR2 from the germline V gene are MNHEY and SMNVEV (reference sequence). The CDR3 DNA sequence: TGTGCCAGCAGTTGGGGGACACGTACTGAAGCTTTCTTT. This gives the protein CASSWGTRTEAFF.

CDR3 nucleotide sequence: TGTGCCAGCAGCGTAGCCACCGGGGAGCTGTTTTTT. Residues: CASSVATGELFF. The J gene is TRBJ2-2, the V gene TRBV9; D remains unclear. Germline lookup yields CDR1 SGDLS and CDR2 YYNGEE. The CDR3 has 12 amino acids. Trimming cost V 0 bases and J 4 bases, with 1 base left between them. The full variable domain, completed using reference TRBV9 and TRBJ2-2, is DSGVTQTPKHLITATGQRVTLRCSPRSGDLSVYWYQQSLDQGLQFLIQYYNGEERAKGNILERFSAQQFPDLHSELNLSSLELGDSALYFCASSVATGELFFGEGSRLTVL.

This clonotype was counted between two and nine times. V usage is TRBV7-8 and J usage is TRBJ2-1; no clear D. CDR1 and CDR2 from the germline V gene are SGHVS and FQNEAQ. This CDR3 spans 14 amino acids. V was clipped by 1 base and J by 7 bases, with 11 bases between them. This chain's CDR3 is CASSLDAGANEQFF. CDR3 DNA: TGTGCCAGCAGCTTAGACGCCGGTGCTAATGAGCAGTTCTTC.

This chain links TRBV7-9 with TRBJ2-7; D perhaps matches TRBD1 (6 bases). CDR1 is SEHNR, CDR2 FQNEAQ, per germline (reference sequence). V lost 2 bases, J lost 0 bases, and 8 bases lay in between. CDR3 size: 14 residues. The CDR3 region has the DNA TGTGCCAGCAGCTTAAGGGGGATCTCCTACGAGCAGTACTTC. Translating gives CASSLRGISYEQYF.

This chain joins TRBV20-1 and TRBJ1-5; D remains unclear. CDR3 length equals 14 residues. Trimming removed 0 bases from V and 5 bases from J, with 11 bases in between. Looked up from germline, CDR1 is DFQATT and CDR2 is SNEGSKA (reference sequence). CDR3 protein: CSARDLQVDQPQHF. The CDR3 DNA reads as TGCAGTGCTAGAGATCTCCAGGTCGATCAGCCCCAGCATTTT.

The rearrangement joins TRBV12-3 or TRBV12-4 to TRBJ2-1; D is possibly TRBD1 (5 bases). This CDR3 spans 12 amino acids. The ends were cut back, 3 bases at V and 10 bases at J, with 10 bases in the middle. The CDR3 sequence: CASSFPRTEQFF. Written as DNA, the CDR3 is TGTGCCAGCAGTTTCCCCAGGACAGAGCAGTTCTTC.

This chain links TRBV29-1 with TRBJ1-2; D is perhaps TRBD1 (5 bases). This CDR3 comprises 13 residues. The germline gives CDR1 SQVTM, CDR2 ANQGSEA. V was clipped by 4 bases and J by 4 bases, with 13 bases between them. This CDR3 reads CSVVQGTLYGYTF. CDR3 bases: TGCAGCGTTGTCCAGGGAACCCTCTATGGCTACACCTTC.

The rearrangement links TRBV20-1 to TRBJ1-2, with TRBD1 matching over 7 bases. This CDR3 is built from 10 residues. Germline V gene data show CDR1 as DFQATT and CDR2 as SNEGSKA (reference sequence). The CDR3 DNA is TGCAGCTCGACAGGGAATGGCTACACCTTC. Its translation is CSSTGNGYTF.

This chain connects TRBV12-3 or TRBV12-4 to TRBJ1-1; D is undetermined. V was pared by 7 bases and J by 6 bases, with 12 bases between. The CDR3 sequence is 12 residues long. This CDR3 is CASTMPGAEAFF. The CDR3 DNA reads TGTGCCAGCACCATGCCCGGGGCTGAAGCTTTCTTT.

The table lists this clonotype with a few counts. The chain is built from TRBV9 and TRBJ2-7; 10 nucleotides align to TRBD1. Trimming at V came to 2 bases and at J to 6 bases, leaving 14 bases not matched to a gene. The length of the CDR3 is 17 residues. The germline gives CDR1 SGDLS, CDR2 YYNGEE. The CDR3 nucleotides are TGTGCCAGCAGCGTCACTCCCGGGACAGGGGCCCTACGCGAGCAGTACTTC. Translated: CASSVTPGTGALREQYF.

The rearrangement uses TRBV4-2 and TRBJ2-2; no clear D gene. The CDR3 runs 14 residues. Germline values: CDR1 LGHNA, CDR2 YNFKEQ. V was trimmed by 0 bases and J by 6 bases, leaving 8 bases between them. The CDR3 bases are TGTGCCAGCAGCCAAGAGTCGCGATCCGGGGAGCTGTTTTTT. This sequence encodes CASSQESRSGELFF.

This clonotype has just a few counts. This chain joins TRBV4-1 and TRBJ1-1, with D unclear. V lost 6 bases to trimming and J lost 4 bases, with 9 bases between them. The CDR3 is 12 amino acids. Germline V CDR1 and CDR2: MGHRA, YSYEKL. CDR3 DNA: TGCGCCAGCAGGACTTCGTCCACTGAAGCTTTCTTT. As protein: CASRTSSTEAFF.

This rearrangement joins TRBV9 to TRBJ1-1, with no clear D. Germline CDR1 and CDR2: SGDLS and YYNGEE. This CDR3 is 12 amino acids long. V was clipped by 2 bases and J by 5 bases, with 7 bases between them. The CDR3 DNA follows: TGTGCCAGCAGCGTCCCGGGAACTGAAGCTTTCTTT. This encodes CASSVPGTEAFF.

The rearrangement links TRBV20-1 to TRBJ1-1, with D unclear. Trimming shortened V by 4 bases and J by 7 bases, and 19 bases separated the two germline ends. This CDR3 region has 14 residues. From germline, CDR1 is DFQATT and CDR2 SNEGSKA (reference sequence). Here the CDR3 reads CSATRSKKGNEAFF. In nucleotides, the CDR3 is TGCAGTGCTACCAGATCAAAGAAGGGAAATGAAGCTTTCTTT.

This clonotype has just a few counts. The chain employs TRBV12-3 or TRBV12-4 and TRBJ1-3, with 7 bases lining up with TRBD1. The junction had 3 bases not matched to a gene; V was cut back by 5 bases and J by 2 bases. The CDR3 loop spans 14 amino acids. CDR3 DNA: TGTGCCAGCAGTGAAAGGGGGCCTGGAAACACCATATATTTT. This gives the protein CASSERGPGNTIYF.

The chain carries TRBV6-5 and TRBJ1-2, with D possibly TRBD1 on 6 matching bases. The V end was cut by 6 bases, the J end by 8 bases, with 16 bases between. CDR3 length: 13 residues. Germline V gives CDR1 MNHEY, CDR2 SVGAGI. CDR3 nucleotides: TGTGCCAGCAGACTAATACGAGGGGGAGGCTACACCTTC. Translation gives CASRLIRGGGYTF.

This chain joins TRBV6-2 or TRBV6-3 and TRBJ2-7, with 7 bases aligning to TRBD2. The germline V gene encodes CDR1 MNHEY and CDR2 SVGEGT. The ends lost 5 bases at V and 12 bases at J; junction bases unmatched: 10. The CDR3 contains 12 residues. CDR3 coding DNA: TGTGCCAGCAGTCTCCCGATGAGGGAGGGGTACTTC. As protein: CASSLPMREGYF.

In DNA, the CDR3 is TGTGCCAGCAGCGCAGGGCATGAGCAGTTCTTC. Translating it yields CASSAGHEQFF. The V gene is TRBV14, the J gene TRBJ2-1, with D perhaps matching TRBD1 (5 bases). The CDR3 covers 11 residues. With 5 bases removed from V and 8 bases from J, the gap between germline ends came to 7 bases. Looked up from germline, CDR1 is SGHDN and CDR2 is FVKESK.

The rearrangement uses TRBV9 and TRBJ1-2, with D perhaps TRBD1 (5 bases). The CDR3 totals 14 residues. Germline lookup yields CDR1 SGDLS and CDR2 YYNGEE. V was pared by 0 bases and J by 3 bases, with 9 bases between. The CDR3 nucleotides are TGTGCCAGCAGCGTAGAAGGGGCCCACTATGGCTACACCTTC. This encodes CASSVEGAHYGYTF.

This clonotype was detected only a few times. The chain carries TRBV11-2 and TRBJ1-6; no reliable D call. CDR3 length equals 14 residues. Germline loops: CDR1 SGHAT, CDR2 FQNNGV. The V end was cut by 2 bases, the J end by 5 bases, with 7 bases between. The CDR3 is CASSLIQNNSPLHF. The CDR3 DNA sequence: TGTGCCAGCAGCTTAATACAGAATAATTCACCCCTCCACTTT.

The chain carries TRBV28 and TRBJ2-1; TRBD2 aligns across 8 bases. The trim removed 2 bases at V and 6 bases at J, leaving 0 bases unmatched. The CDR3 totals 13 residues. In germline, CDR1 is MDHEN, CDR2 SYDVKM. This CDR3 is CASSLGTSNEQFF. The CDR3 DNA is TGTGCCAGCAGTTTAGGGACTAGCAATGAGCAGTTCTTC.

Here the CDR3 reads CASSLAPSGGAYEQYF. The DNA of the CDR3 is TGTGCCAGCAGTTTAGCCCCTAGCGGGGGAGCCTACGAGCAGTACTTC. This chain uses TRBV12-3 or TRBV12-4 with TRBJ2-7, with TRBD2 matching over 10 bases. This CDR3 is built from 16 residues. The ends lost 0 bases at V and 2 bases at J; junction bases unmatched: 4.

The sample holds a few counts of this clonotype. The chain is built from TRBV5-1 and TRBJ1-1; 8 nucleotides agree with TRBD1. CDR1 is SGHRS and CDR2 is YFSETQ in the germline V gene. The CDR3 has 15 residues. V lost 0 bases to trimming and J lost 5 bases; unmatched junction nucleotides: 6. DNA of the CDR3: TGCGCCAGCAGCTTGGCCCAGGGGGCTAGGACTGAAGCTTTCTTT. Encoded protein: CASSLAQGARTEAFF.

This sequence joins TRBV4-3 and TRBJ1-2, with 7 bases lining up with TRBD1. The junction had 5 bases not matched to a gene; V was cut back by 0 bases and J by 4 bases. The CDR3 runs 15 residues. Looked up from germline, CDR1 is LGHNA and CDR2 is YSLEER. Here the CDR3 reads CASSQEGQAGYGYTF. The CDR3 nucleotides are TGCGCCAGCAGCCAAGAAGGACAGGCGGGCTATGGCTACACCTTC.

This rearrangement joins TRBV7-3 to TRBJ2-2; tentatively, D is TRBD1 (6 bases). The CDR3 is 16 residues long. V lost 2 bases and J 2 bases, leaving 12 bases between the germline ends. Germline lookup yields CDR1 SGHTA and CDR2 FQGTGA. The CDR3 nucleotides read TGTGCCAGCAGCTTAGTGTGGGGACAAAACACCGGGGAGCTGTTTTTT. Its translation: CASSLVWGQNTGELFF.

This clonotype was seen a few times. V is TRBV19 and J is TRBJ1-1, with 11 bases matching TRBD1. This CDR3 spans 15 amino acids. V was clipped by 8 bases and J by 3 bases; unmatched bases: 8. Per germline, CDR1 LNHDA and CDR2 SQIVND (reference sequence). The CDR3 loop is CASARTGGRYTEAFF. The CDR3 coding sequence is TGTGCCAGTGCACGGACAGGGGGCAGGTACACTGAAGCTTTCTTT.

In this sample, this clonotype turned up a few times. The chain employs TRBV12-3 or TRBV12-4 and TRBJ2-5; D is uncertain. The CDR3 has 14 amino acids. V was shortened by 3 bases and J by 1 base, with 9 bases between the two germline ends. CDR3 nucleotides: TGTGCCAGCAGTTTTCAGGTGGCCCAAGAGACCCAGTACTTC. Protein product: CASSFQVAQETQYF.